A single sample gave rise to the 18 T cell receptor beta chains below, sequenced in a study of T cell clonotyping in hematopoietic cell transplantation. Time point specified: recipient sample about 28 days before transplant, after cytoreduction. TCRdb's table, derived via immunoSEQ multiplex PCR, lists solely in-frame clones and lacks some. The table lists about 41,000 clones, roughly four fifths of them singletons. Sequencing used peripheral blood mononuclear cells, obtained before stem cell transplant. Every receptor here comes from a man aged 55 to 70 with myelodysplastic syndrome. Some clones in this sample may be carry-over from other donors' samples.

The CDR3 DNA reads TGTGCCACCAGCAGAGGGGGACAGGGATACGAGCAGTACTTC. This sequence encodes CATSRGGQGYEQYF. This chain connects TRBV15 to TRBJ2-7, with TRBD1 matching 9 bases. The CDR3 is made up of 14 amino acids. V trimming: 1 base; J trimming: 4 bases; junction bases outside the gene matches: 2. Looked up from germline, CDR1 is LNHNV and CDR2 is YYDKDF (reference sequence).

This clone was recorded once. The chain is built from TRBV2 and TRBJ2-6, with 8 bases that match TRBD1. Per the germline V gene, CDR1 is SNHLY and CDR2 is FYNNEI. J gave up 2 bases and V 4 bases, and 4 bases lay outside the gene matches. CDR3 length: 16 amino acids. This CDR3 is CASSVTGATGANVLTF. In DNA, the CDR3 is TGTGCCAGCAGTGTGACAGGGGCTACTGGGGCCAACGTCCTGACTTTC.

The DNA for the CDR3 is TGTGCCAGCACAGGCGGGCAGGGGGATTTCGCCGGGGAGCTGTTTTTT. Its protein product is CASTGGQGDFAGELFF. This chain connects TRBV2 to TRBJ2-2; 7 bases are shared with TRBD1. The junction had 14 bases not matched to a gene; V was cut back by 7 bases and J by 6 bases. Germline V gene sequence: CDR1 SNHLY, CDR2 FYNNEI. The CDR3 is 16 amino acids.

The chain employs TRBV5-4 and TRBJ2-5, with 12 bases that match TRBD1. CDR3 length: 16 amino acids. The V and J ends lost 0 bases and 4 bases, in that order; junction bases with no gene match: 4. Germline assignment: CDR1 SGHNT and CDR2 YYREEE (reference sequence). The CDR3 region has the DNA TGTGCCAGCAGCTTGGGGGGGACAGGGGGCGGAGAGACCCAGTACTTC. It specifies CASSLGGTGGGETQYF.

The chain joins TRBV6-5 to TRBJ2-1; perhaps TRBD2 as D (5 bases). CDR1 MNHEY and CDR2 SVGAGI come from the germline V gene. The CDR3 is 13 amino acids. V lost 6 bases and J lost 3, with 9 bases in between. The CDR3 region is CASSLTNYNEQFF. As DNA, the CDR3 is TGTGCCAGCAGCTTGACTAACTACAATGAGCAGTTCTTC.

The rearrangement links TRBV30 to TRBJ1-2; D remains unclear. The V gene lost 4 bases and the J gene lost 2 bases, with 8 bases spanning the gap. This CDR3 comprises 12 residues. Germline assignment: CDR1 GTSNPN and CDR2 SVGIG (reference sequence). CDR3 in DNA: TGTGCCTGGACAGCAAACAACTATGGCTACACCTTC. Translating it yields CAWTANNYGYTF. Full variable domain (outside the CDR3, taken from reference TRBV30 and TRBJ1-2): SQTIHQWPATLVQPVGSPLSLECTVEGTSNPNLYWYRQAAGRGLQLLFYSVGIGQISSEVPQNLSASRPQDRQFILSSKKLLLSDSGFYLCAWTANNYGYTFGSGTRLTVV.

The chain links TRBV29-1 to TRBJ2-1; TRBD2 matches at 12 bases. The CDR3 consists of 17 residues. Trimming at V came to 7 bases and at J to 7 bases, leaving 17 bases not matched to a gene. Germline CDR1 reads SQVTM; CDR2 reads ANQGSEA. CDR3 nucleotide sequence: TGCAGCGGGGCTAGCGGGGGGGGCGTTCTCACGGGTAATGAGCAGTTCTTC. Translating it yields CSGASGGGVLTGNEQFF.

This rearrangement joins TRBV7-2 to TRBJ1-1, with D uncertain. The CDR3 has 16 residues. CDR1 is SGHTA and CDR2 is FQGNSA in the germline V gene. The V gene lost 2 bases and the J gene lost 6 bases, with 19 bases spanning the gap. This CDR3 is CASSLTLAGPGAEAFF. CDR3 DNA sequence: TGTGCCAGCAGCTTAACCCTGGCTGGCCCCGGGGCTGAAGCTTTCTTT.

The chain uses TRBV10-3 and TRBJ1-1, with 9 bases lining up with TRBD1. Per the germline V gene, CDR1 is ENHRY and CDR2 is SYGVKD. V lost 6 bases and J lost 1; bases outside the gene matches: 3. The CDR3 is 14 amino acids. DNA for the CDR3: TGTGCCATCAGGGGGACAGGGAAGAACACTGAAGCTTTCTTT. Its protein is CAIRGTGKNTEAFF.

Only a few counts were recorded for this clone. The V and J genes are TRBV4-3 and TRBJ2-1, with D possibly matching TRBD2 (5 bases). The CDR3 runs to 15 residues. The germline CDR1 and CDR2 sequences are LGHNA and YSLEER. The V end lost 0 bases, the J end lost 5 bases, and 11 bases lay between the germline ends. CDR3 in amino acids: CASSQDRSGNNEQFF. The CDR3 DNA follows: TGCGCCAGCAGCCAAGATAGGAGCGGAAACAATGAGCAGTTCTTC.

The chain couples TRBV6-6 to TRBJ2-5, with TRBD1 identical over 7 bases. Trimming at V came to 4 bases and at J to 4 bases, leaving 9 bases not matched to a gene. This CDR3 has 15 residues. Per the germline V gene, CDR1 is MNHNY and CDR2 is SVGAGI (reference sequence). In DNA form, the CDR3 reads TGTGCCAGCAGTTCTCACAGGGGTTTGGGAGAGACCCAGTACTTC. It codes for CASSSHRGLGETQYF.

This chain links TRBV11-2 with TRBJ1-1; D may be TRBD1 (5 bases). V lost 6 bases, J lost 5 bases, and 22 bases lay in between. Germline V gene sequence: CDR1 SGHAT, CDR2 FQNNGV. This CDR3 is 16 amino acids long. The CDR3 DNA follows: TGTGCCAGCAGTTTGATTGGGCCCCTTAGGGGAACTGAAGCTTTCTTT. Amino acid sequence: CASSLIGPLRGTEAFF.

The rearrangement joins TRBV6-6 to TRBJ1-6, with D uncertain. Germline assignment: CDR1 MNHNY and CDR2 SVGAGI (reference sequence). The V gene lost 7 bases and the J gene lost 7 bases, with 17 bases spanning the gap. This CDR3 has 15 amino acids. Here the CDR3 DNA reads TGTGCCAGCACCTCCTGGACGGGGAGGAATTCACCCCTCCACTTT. It is translated as CASTSWTGRNSPLHF.

The V call is TRBV29-1, the J call TRBJ2-1; 8 bases line up with TRBD2. J lost 5 bases, V lost 7 bases, and 7 bases had no gene match. This CDR3 comprises 13 residues. CDR1 SQVTM and CDR2 ANQGSEA come from the germline V gene. The CDR3 reads CSGRGAIDNEQFF. The DNA of the CDR3 is TGCAGCGGGCGGGGGGCGATCGACAATGAGCAGTTCTTC.

The chain is built from TRBV4-3 and TRBJ2-7; possibly TRBD1 for D (6 bases). The ends were cut back, 0 bases at V and 11 bases at J, with 14 bases in the middle. The germline V gene encodes CDR1 LGHNA and CDR2 YSLEER. The CDR3 loop spans 13 amino acids. CDR3 bases: TGCGCCAGCAGCCAAGATCTTGCAGGGGACGAGTACTTC. Its protein product is CASSQDLAGDEYF.

This sequence joins TRBV7-8 and TRBJ1-3, with a tentative D call TRBD1 (5 bases). Germline V gene data show CDR1 as SGHVS and CDR2 as FQNEAQ. The V gene lost 4 bases and the J gene lost 4 bases, with 17 bases spanning the gap. This CDR3 contains 16 residues. CDR3 bases: TGTGCCAGCAGCTCAACACCCCAGGGTTTCGGAAACACCATATATTTT. Encoded protein: CASSSTPQGFGNTIYF.

This clone was seen more than once but under ten times. The chain links TRBV11-2 to TRBJ1-3, with D unresolved. V shed 5 bases and J shed 5 bases, with 22 bases lying between them. Germline values: CDR1 SGHAT, CDR2 FQNNGV. There are 17 residues in the CDR3. CDR3 DNA sequence: TGTGCCAGCAGCGGCGGGGTAGGGCGTTCGCTTCGAAACACCATATATTTT. This gives the protein CASSGGVGRSLRNTIYF.

The chain joins TRBV4-3 to TRBJ1-6, with D perhaps TRBD1 (5 bases). Germline CDR1 LGHNA, CDR2 YSLEER. The V and J ends lost 0 bases and 3 bases respectively, with 21 bases between them. The CDR3 has 20 residues. The CDR3 region has the DNA TGCGCCAGCAGCCAAGATATTCTAGGTGCAGGGAGGGTCTATAATTCACCCCTCCACTTT. It yields the protein CASSQDILGAGRVYNSPLHF.